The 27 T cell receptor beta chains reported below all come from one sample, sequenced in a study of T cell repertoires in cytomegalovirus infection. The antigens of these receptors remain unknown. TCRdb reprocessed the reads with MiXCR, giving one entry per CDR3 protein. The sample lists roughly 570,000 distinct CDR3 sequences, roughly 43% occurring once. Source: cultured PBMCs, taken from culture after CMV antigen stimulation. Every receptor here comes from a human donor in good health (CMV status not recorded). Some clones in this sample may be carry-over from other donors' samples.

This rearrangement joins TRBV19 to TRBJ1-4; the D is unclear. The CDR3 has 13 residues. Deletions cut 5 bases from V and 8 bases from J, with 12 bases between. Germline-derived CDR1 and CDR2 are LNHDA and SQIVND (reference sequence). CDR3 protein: CASSARHNEKLFF. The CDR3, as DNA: TGTGCCAGTAGTGCCCGACATAACGAAAAACTGTTTTTT.

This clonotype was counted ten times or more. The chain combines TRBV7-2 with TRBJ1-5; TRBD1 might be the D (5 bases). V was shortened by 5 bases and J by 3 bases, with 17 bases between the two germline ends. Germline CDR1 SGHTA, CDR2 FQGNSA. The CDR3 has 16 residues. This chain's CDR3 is CASSPSGGIPNQPQHF. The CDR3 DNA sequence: TGTGCCAGCAGCCCATCGGGGGGGATCCCCAATCAGCCCCAGCATTTT.

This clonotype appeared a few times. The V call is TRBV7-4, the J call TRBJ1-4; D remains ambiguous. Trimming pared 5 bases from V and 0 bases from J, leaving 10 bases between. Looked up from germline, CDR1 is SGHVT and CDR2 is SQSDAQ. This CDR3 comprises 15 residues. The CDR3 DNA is TGTGCCAGCAGCGAGCAGCGGACAACTAATGAAAAACTGTTTTTT. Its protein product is CASSEQRTTNEKLFF.

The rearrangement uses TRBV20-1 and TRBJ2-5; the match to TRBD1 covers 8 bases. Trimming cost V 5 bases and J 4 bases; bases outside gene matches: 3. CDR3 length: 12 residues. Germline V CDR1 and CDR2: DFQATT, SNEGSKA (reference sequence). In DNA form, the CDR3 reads TGCAGTGCTGGACAGGGTAGAGAGACCCAGTACTTC. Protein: CSAGQGRETQYF.

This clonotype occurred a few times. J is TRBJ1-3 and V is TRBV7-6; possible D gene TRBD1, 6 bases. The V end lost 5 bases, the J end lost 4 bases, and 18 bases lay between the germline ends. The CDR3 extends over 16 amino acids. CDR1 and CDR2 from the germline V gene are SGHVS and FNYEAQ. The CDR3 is CASSTFASGTGNTIYF. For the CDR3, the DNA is TGTGCCAGCAGCACTTTCGCCTCCGGGACAGGAAACACCATATATTTT.

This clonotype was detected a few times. The CDR3: CASSFPRRGDNEQFF. In DNA, the CDR3 is TGTGCCAGCAGCTTCCCACGTAGGGGGGACAATGAGCAGTTCTTC. The V and J genes are TRBV5-6 and TRBJ2-1; D is tentatively TRBD1 or TRBD2 (6 bases each). Germline CDR1 reads SGHDT; CDR2 reads YYEEEE. The V and J ends lost 2 bases and 5 bases respectively, with 14 bases between them. This CDR3 has 15 amino acids.

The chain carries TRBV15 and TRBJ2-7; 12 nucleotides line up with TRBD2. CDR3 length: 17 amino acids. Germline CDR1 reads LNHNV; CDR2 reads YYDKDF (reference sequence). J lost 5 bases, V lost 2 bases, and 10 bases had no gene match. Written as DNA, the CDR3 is TGTGCCACCAGCAGAAACCCCCCTCTAGCGGGAGGGCACGAGCAGTACTTC. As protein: CATSRNPPLAGGHEQYF.

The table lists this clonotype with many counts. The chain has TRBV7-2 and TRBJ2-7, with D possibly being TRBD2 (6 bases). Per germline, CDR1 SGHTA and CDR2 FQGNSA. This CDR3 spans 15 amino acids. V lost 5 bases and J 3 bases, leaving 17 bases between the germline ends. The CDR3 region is CASSEGRDGGYEQYF. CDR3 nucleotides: TGTGCCAGCAGCGAAGGCCGGGACGGGGGCTACGAGCAGTACTTC. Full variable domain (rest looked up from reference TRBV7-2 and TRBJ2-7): GAGVSQSPSNKVTEKGKDVELRCDPISGHTALYWYRQSLGQGLEFLIYFQGNSAPDKSGLPSDRFSAERTGGSVSTLTIQRTQQEDSAVYLCASSEGRDGGYEQYFGPGTRLTVT.

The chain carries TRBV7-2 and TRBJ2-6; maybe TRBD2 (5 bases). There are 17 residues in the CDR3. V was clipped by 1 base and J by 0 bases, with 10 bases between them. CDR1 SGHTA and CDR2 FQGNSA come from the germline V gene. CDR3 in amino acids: CASSLGFGLSGANVLTF. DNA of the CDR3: TGTGCCAGCAGCTTAGGATTCGGACTCTCTGGGGCCAACGTCCTGACTTTC.

The CDR3 is CASSYRDFEETQYF. The DNA for the CDR3 is TGTGCCAGCAGCTACAGGGACTTCGAAGAGACCCAGTACTTC. This sequence joins TRBV7-4 and TRBJ2-5; either TRBD1 or TRBD2 may fit D (6 bases each). The ends were cut back, 4 bases at V and 3 bases at J, with 12 bases in the middle. Germline V gene sequence: CDR1 SGHVT, CDR2 SQSDAQ. This CDR3 has 14 residues. Using reference TRBV7-4 and TRBJ2-5 for the parts outside the CDR3, the full variable domain is GAGVSQSPRYKVAKRGRDVALRCDSISGHVTLYWYRQTLGQGSEVLTYSQSDAQRDKSGRPSGRFSAERPERSVSTLKIQRTEQGDSAVYLCASSYRDFEETQYFGPGTRLLVL.

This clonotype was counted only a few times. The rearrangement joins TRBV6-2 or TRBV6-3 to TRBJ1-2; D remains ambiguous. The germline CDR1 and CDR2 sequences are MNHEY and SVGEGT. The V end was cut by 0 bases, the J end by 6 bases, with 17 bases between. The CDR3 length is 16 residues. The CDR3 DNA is TGTGCCAGCAGTTACTCGATGAGGGCTCGGTTCGATGGCTACACCTTC. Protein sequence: CASSYSMRARFDGYTF.

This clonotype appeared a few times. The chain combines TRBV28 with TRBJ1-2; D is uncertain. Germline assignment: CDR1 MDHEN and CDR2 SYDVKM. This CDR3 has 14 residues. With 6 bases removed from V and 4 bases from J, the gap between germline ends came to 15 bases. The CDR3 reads CASSRGVVGYGYTF. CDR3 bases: TGTGCCAGCAGCCGCGGGGTCGTGGGCTATGGCTACACCTTC.

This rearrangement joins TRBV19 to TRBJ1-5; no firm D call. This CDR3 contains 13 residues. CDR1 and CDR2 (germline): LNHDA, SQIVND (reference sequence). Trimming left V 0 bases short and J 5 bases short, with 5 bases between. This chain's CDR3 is CASSIEADQPQHF. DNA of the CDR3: TGTGCCAGTAGTATAGAGGCAGATCAGCCCCAGCATTTT.

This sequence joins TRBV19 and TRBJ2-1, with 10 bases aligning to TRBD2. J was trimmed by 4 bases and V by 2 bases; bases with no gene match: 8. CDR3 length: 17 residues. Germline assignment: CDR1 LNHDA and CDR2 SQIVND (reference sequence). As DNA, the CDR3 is TGTGCCAGTAGTATATTCGCTAGCGGGGGCCAGTACAATGAGCAGTTCTTC. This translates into CASSIFASGGQYNEQFF.

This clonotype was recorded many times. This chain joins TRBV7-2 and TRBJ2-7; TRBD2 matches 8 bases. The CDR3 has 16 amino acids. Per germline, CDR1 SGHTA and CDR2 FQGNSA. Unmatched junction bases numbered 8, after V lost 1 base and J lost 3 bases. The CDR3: CASSLVLGLAGYEQYF. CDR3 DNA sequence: TGTGCCAGCAGCTTAGTGTTAGGTCTAGCGGGCTACGAGCAGTACTTC. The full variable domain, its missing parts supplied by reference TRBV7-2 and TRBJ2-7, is GAGVSQSPSNKVTEKGKDVELRCDPISGHTALYWYRQSLGQGLEFLIYFQGNSAPDKSGLPSDRFSAERTGGSVSTLTIQRTQQEDSAVYLCASSLVLGLAGYEQYFGPGTRLTVT.

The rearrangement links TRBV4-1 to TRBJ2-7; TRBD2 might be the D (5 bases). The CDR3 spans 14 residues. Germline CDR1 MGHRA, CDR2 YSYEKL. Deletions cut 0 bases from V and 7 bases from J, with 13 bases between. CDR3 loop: CASSQDRIAWEQYF. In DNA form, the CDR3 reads TGCGCCAGCAGCCAAGATCGTATAGCGTGGGAGCAGTACTTC.

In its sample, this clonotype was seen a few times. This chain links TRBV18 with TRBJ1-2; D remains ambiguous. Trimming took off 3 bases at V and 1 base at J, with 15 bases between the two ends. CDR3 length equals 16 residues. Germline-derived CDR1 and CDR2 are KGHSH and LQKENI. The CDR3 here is CASSPQTDPDNYGYTF. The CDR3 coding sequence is TGTGCCAGCTCACCTCAAACAGATCCCGATAACTATGGCTACACCTTC.

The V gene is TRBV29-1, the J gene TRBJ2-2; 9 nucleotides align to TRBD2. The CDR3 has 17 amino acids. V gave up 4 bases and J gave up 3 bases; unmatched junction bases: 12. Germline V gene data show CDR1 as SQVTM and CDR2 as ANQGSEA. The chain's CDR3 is CSVGASGDRIYTGELFF. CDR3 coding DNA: TGCAGCGTTGGGGCTAGCGGGGACAGAATCTACACCGGGGAGCTGTTTTTT.

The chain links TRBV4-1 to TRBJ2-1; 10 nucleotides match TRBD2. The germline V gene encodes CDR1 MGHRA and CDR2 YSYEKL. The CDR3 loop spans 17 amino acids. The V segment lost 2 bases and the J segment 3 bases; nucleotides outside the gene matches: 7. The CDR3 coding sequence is TGCGCCAGCAGCCAAAGGCTAGCGGGAGCATTCTACAATGAGCAGTTCTTC. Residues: CASSQRLAGAFYNEQFF.

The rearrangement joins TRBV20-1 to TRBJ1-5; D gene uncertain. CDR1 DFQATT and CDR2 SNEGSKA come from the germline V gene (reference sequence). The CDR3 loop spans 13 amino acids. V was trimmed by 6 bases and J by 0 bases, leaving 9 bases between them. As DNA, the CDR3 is TGCAGTGCGGTAAGGGATAGCAATCAGCCCCAGCATTTT. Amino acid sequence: CSAVRDSNQPQHF.

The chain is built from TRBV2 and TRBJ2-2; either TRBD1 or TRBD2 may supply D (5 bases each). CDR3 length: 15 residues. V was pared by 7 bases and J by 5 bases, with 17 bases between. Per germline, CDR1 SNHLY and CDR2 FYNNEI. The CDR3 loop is CASKAATGGTGELFF. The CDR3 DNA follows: TGTGCCAGCAAAGCGGCCACAGGCGGGACCGGGGAGCTGTTTTTT.

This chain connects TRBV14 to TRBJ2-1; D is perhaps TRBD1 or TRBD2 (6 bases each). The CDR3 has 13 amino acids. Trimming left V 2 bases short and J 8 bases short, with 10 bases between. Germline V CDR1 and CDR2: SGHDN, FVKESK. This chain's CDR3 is CASSQLRGHEQFF. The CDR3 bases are TGTGCCAGCAGCCAACTCCGGGGGCATGAGCAGTTCTTC. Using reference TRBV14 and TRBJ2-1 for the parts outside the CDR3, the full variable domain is EAGVTQFPSHSVIEKGQTVTLRCDPISGHDNLYWYRRVMGKEIKFLLHFVKESKQDESGMPNNRFLAERTGGTYSTLKVQPAELEDSGVYFCASSQLRGHEQFFGPGTRLTVL.

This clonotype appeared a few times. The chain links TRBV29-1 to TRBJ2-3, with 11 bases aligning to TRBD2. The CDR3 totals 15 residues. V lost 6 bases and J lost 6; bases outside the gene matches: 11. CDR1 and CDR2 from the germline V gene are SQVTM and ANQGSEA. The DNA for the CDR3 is TGCAGCGTAAGGACTAGCGGGCGGTCGACGGATACGCAGTATTTT. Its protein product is CSVRTSGRSTDTQYF.

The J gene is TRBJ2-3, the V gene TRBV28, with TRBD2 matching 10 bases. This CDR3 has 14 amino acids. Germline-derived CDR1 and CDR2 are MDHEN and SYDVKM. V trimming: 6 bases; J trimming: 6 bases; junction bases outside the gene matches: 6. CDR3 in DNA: TGTGCCAGCAGGTCAGCGGGGGGGGCGGATACGCAGTATTTT. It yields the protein CASRSAGGADTQYF.

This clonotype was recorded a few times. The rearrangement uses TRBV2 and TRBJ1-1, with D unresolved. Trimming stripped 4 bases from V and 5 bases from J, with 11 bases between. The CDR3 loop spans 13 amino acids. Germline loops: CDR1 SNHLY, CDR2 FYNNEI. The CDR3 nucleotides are TGTGCCAGCAGTGCCCAGAGAGAGACTGAAGCTTTCTTT. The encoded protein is CASSAQRETEAFF.

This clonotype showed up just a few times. The CDR3 bases are TGTGCCAGCAGCATAGCCGGGACTAGCGGGGAAGAGCAGTTCTTC. Translating it yields CASSIAGTSGEEQFF. The chain recombines TRBV11-3 with TRBJ2-1; TRBD2 agrees at 13 bases. V gave up 5 bases and J gave up 10 bases; unmatched junction bases: 8. The germline V gene encodes CDR1 SGHNT and CDR2 YENEEA. The CDR3 consists of 15 residues.

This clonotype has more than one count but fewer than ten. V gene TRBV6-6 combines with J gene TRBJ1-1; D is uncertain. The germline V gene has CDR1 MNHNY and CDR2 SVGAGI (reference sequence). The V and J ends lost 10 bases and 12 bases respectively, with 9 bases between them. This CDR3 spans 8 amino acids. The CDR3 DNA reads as TGTGCCACCCCCGGTACTTTCTTT. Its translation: CATPGTFF.